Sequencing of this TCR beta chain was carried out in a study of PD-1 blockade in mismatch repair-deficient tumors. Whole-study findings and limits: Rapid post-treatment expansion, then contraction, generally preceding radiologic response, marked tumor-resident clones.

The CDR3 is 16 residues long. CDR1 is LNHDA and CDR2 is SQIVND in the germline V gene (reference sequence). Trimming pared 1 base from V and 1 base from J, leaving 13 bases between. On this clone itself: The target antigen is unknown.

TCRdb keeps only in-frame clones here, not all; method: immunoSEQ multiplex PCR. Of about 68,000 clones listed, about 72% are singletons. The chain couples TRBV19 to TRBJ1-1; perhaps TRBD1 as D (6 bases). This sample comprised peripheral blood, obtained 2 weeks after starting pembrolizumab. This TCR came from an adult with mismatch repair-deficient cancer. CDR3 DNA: TGTGCCAGTAGTATAGGAGGAGGCAGGGGGAACACTGAAGCTTTCTTT. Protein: CASSIGGGRGNTEAFF.